This T cell receptor beta chain was sequenced for a study of T cell repertoires in cytomegalovirus infection. This CDR3 spans 14 amino acids. Trimming took 0 bases from V and 0 from J, leaving 8 bases between them. CDR1 is DFQATT, CDR2 SNEGSKA, per germline (reference sequence). A single record per CDR3 protein comes from TCRdb applying MiXCR to the reads. This sample has about 140,000 distinct CDR3 sequences, with over 30% found just once. This clonotype has a handful of counts. The antigen is not known. The TCR comes from a human donor in good health (CMV status not recorded). Some clones in this sample may be carry-over from other donors' samples. The rearrangement joins TRBV20-1 to TRBJ1-1, with D possibly TRBD1 on 5 matching bases. Specimen: CD8+ T cells from cultured PBMCs, collected from culture after CMV antigen stimulation. This CDR3 reads CSARDETVNTEAFF. The CDR3 coding sequence is TGCAGTGCTAGAGATGAGACAGTGAACACTGAAGCTTTCTTT.